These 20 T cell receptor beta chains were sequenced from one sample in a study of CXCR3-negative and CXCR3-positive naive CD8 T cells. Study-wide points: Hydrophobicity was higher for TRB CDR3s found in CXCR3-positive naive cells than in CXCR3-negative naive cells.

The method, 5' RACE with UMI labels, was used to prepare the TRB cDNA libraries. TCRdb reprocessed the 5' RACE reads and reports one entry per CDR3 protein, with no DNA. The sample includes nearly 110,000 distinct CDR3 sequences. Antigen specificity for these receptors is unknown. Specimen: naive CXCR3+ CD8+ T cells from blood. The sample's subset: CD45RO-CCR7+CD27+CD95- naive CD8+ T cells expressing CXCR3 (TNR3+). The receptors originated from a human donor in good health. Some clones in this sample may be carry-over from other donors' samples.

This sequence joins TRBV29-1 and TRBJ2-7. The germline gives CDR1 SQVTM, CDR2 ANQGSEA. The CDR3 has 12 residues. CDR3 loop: CSVETDTYEQYF.

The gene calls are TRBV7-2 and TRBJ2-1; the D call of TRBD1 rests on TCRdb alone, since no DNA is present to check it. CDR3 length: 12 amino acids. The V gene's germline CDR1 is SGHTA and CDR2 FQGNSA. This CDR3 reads CASRSTAPGEFF.

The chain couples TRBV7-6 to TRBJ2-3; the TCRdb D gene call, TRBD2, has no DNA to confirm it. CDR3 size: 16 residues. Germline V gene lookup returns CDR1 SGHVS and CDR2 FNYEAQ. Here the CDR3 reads CASSSRLADSTDTQYF.

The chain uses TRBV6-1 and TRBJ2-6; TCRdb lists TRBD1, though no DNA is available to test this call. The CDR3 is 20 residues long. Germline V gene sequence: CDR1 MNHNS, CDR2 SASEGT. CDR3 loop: CASSERPTEYASSGANVLTF.

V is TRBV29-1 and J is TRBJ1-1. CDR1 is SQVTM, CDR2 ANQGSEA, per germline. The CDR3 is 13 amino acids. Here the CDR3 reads CSVEDRIDTEAFF. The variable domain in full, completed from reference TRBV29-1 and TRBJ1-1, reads SAVISQKPSRDICQRGTSLTIQCQVDSQVTMMFWYRQQPGQSLTLIATANQGSEATYESGFVIDKFPISRPNLTFSTLTVSNMSPEDSSIYLCSVEDRIDTEAFFGQGTRLTVV.

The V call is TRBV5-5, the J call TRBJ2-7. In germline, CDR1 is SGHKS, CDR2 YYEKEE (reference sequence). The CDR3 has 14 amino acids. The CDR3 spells CASSEYRTVAEQYF.

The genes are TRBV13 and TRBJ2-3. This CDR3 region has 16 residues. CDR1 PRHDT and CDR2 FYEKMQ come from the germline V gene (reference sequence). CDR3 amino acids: CASRHTTDYSTDTQYF.

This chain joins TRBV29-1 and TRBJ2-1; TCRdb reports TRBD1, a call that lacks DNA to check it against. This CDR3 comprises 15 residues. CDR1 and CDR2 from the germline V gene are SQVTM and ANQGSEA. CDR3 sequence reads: CSVEQQGETYNEQFF.

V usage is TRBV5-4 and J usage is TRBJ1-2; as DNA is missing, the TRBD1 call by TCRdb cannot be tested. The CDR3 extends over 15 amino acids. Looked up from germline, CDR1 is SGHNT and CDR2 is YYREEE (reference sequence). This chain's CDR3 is CASSTLTGGIYGYTF. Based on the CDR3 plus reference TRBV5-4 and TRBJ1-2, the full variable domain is ETGVTQSPTHLIKTRGQQVTLRCSSQSGHNTVSWYQQALGQGPQFIFQYYREEENGRGNFPPRFSGLQFPNYSSELNVNALELDDSALYLCASSTLTGGIYGYTFGSGTRLTVV.

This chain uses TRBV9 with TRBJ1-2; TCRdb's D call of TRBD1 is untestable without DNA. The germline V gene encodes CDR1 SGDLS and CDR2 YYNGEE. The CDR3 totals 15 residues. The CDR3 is CASSASGTANYGYTF.

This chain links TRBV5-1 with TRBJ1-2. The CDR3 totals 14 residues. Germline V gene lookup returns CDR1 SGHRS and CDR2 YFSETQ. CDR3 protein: CASSPDNPNYGYTF.

The CDR3 sequence is CASSPPSGRPYEQYF. The rearrangement links TRBV9 to TRBJ2-7; lacking DNA, the TRBD1 call made by TCRdb goes unchecked. CDR3 length: 15 residues. The germline V gene encodes CDR1 SGDLS and CDR2 YYNGEE.

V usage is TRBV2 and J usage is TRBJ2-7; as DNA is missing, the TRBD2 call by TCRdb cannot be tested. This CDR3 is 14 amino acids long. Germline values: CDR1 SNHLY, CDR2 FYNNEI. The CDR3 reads CASRATSGMYEQYF.

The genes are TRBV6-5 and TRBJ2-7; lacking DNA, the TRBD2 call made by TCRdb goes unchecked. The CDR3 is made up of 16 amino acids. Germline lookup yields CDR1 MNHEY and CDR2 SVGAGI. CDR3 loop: CASSYSRFGGANEQYF.

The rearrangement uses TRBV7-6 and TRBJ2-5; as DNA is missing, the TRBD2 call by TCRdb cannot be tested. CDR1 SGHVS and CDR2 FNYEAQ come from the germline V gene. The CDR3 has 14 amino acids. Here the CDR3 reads CASSIERGQETQYF.

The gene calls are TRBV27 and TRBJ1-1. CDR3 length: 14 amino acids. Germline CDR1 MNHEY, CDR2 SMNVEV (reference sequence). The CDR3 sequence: CASSPSGPYTEAFF.

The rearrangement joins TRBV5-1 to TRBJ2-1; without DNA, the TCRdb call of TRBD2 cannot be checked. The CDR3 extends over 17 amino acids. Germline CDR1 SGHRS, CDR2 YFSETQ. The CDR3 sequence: CASSLAPSPSSYNEQFF.

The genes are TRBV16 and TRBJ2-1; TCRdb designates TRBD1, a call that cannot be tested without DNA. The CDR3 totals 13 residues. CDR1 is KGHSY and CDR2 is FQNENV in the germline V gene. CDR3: CASSPDWGNEQFF.

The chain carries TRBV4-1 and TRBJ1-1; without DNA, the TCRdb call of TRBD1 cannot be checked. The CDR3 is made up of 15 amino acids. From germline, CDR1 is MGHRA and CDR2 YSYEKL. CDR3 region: CASSQDGQGYTEAFF.

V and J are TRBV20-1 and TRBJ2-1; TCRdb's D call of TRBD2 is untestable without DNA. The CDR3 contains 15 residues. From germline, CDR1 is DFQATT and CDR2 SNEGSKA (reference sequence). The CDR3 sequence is CSAASGRASYNEQFF.